This T cell receptor beta chain was recovered during a study of control samples from healthy donors and cancer patients. CDR1 is SNHLY and CDR2 is FYNNEI in the germline V gene. Trimming removed 6 bases at V and 3 bases at J, with 8 bases between. This CDR3 comprises 12 residues. TCRdb's copy holds only in-frame clones and misses some; the assay was immunoSEQ multiplex PCR. The table has around 120,000 clones, 88% seen once. The chain has TRBV2 and TRBJ2-5; D may be TRBD1 or TRBD2 (5 bases each). The sequencing sample was made of blood. The TCR sequence derives from a man in his forties in good health. CDR3 DNA: TGTGCCAGCAGATTGGGGGAAGAGACCCAGTACTTC. Translation: CASRLGEETQYF.